These T cell receptor beta chains were read from a single sample in a study of shared clonotypes between healthy human individuals. Assay: immunoSEQ multiplex PCR; the TCRdb copy retains only in-frame clones and omits some. Of about 1.5 million clones listed, around 97% are singletons. The specimen was naive CD4+ T cells sorted from blood. These receptors originate from a man aged 25 to 40 in good health. The CDR3 runs from the conserved cysteine through the conserved F or W. A D gene is named only where the DNA matches it firmly. The size of a clone is reported for some rows only, either as once, few or many, or as a class for expanded clones.

.,TRBD2,TRBV7-8,TRBJ2-1,TGTGCCAGCAGCTCCTATAGCGGGAGGGCCCTGAATGAGCAGTTCTTC,CASSSYSGRALNEQFF
.,TRBD2,TRBV5-1,TRBJ2-3,TGCGCCAGCAGCTTGGGCACTAGCGGGTCAGCGGGCGCAGATACGCAGTATTTT,CASSLGTSGSAGADTQYF
.,.,TRBV25-1,TRBJ2-5,TGTGCCAGCAGTGATCCAGGTCGAGAGACCCAGTACTTC,CASSDPGRETQYF
.,.,TRBV28,TRBJ2-7,TGTGCCAGCAGAAAGCAGGACACGCCTGAGCAGTACTTC,CASRKQDTPEQYF
.,TRBD2,TRBV11-2,TRBJ2-1,TGTGCCAGCAGCTTGGGAGGGCTCCAGTTCTTC,CASSLGGLQFF
.,.,TRBV10-3,TRBJ1-5,TGTGCCATCAGTGACGGGGGTCCCCAGCCCCAGCATTTT,CAISDGGPQPQHF
once,.,TRBV5-4,TRBJ2-7,TGTGCCAGCAGCTCACGGACACGACCTTTCTACGAGCAGTACTTC,CASSSRTRPFYEQYF
once,.,TRBV2,TRBJ1-2,TGTGCCAGCAGTGTGACCGTCGGAGGCGGGTTCGGGGGCTACACCTTC,CASSVTVGGGFGGYTF
.,TRBD1,TRBV2,TRBJ1-5,TGTGCCAGCAGTCGCTTGACAGGGGGAAGCAATCAGCCCCAGCATTTT,CASSRLTGGSNQPQHF
.,.,TRBV18,TRBJ2-1,TGTGCCAGCTCACCCCTAGCCAGAGGCTCCTGGAGTGAGCAGTTCTTC,CASSPLARGSWSEQFF
.,.,TRBV6-5,TRBJ2-7,TGTGCCAGCATGGGGACTCACACCTCCTACGAGCAGTACTTC,CASMGTHTSYEQYF
.,.,TRBV7-3,TRBJ2-5,TGTGCCAGCAGCCAAAGGTACCAAGAGACCCAGTACTTC,CASSQRYQETQYF
.,TRBD2,TRBV10-2,TRBJ2-2,TGCGCCAGCAGTGACCCCCCCGGAGGGCTAGCGGGTTTAACCGGGGAGCTGTTTTTT,CASSDPPGGLAGLTGELFF
.,TRBD1,TRBV7-9,TRBJ2-5,TGTGCCAGCAGCTCACCGCCGGGACAGGGGATCCAAGAGACCCAGTACTTC,CASSSPPGQGIQETQYF
.,.,TRBV21-1,TRBJ2-6,TGTGCCAGCAGCAAGCGGGACAGGGTTTCCTCTGGGGCCAACGTCCTGACTTTC,CASSKRDRVSSGANVLTF
.,.,TRBV20-1,TRBJ2-4,TGCAGTGCTAGGAGACACGCTGGGAACTTC,CSARRHAGNF
once,.,TRBV5-1,TRBJ1-1,TGCGCCAGCAGCGAATCTAGTTTGAGGGAGACTGAAGCTTTCTTT,CASSESSLRETEAFF
.,.,TRBV28,TRBJ2-5,TGTGCCAGCAGTCCTTCAGTTGGGGGAGGCGAGACCCAGTACTTC,CASSPSVGGGETQYF